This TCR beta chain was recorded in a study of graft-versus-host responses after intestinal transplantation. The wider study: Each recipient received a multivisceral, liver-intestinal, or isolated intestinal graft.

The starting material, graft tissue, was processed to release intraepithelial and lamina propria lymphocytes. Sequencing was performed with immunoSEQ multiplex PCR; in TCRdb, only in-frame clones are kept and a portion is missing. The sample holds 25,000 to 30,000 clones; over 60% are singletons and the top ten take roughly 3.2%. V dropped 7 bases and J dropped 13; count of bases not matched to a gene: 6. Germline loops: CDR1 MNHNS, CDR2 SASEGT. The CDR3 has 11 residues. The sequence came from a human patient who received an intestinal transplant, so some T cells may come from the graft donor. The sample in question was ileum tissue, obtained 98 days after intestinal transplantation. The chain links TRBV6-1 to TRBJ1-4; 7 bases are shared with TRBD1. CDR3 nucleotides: TGTGCCAGCATCTGGGACAGACGACTGTTTTTT. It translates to CASIWDRRLFF.